The 13 T cell receptor beta chains in this list originate from one sample, sequenced in a study of T cell responses to AZD1222 COVID-19 vaccine. Sequencing was performed with immunoSEQ multiplex PCR; in TCRdb, only in-frame clones are kept and a portion is missing. The sample consists of 85,000 to 100,000 clones, around four fifths of them appearing once. The sample in question was peripheral blood, obtained on day 0 of AZD1222 vaccination. All receptors come from an adult in good health.

A single count supports this clone. V usage is TRBV30 and J usage is TRBJ2-7; TRBD2 matches 9 bases. The CDR3 is made up of 13 amino acids. V trimming: 3 bases; J trimming: 2 bases; junction bases outside the gene matches: 2. CDR1 is GTSNPN, CDR2 SVGIG, per germline (reference sequence). The CDR3 DNA is TGTGCCTGGAGGGCTAGCGGGACCTACGAGCAGTACTTC. Translated: CAWRASGTYEQYF.

The rearrangement uses TRBV25-1 and TRBJ2-3; D ambiguous. Trimming removed 8 bases from V and 9 bases from J, with 12 bases in between. Germline CDR1 is MGHDK and CDR2 is SYGVNS. The CDR3 runs to 11 residues. CDR3 in DNA: TGTGCCAGCCCCGGCCCGAGGACGCAGTATTTT. Its translation: CASPGPRTQYF.

In regard to this clone: Other DNA sequences within the sample encode an identical CDR3. The genes are TRBV15 and TRBJ2-7; 12 bases agree with TRBD2. The CDR3 is 15 amino acids. The germline gives CDR1 LNHNV, CDR2 YYDKDF (reference sequence). V was clipped by 1 base and J by 2 bases; unmatched bases: 0. CDR3 protein: CATSRGLAGAYEQYF. CDR3 DNA: TGTGCCACCAGCAGAGGACTAGCGGGAGCCTACGAGCAGTACTTC.

The rearrangement links TRBV2 to TRBJ1-4; 10 nucleotides agree with TRBD1. With 7 bases clipped from V and 5 bases from J, the junction kept 7 bases outside the gene matches. CDR1 is SNHLY, CDR2 FYNNEI, per germline. The CDR3 runs to 15 residues. The CDR3 bases are TGTGCCAGCATAAGGGACAGGGGCGGCAATGAAAAACTGTTTTTT. Protein product: CASIRDRGGNEKLFF.

The V gene is TRBV18, the J gene TRBJ2-3, with D maybe TRBD2 (6 bases). The CDR3 consists of 15 residues. Germline V gene data show CDR1 as KGHSH and CDR2 as LQKENI. The germline V and J ends were trimmed by 1 base and 4 bases, with 12 bases remaining between them. CDR3 protein: CASSPRDSGADTQYF. CDR3 bases: TGTGCCAGCTCACCACGGGACTCCGGGGCAGATACGCAGTATTTT.

This clone was seen more than once but under ten times. The chain links TRBV7-8 to TRBJ1-6; D unresolved. The CDR3 covers 14 residues. V was shortened by 5 bases and J by 7 bases, with 12 bases between the two germline ends. Germline V lookup: CDR1 SGHVS, CDR2 FQNEAQ. In DNA form, the CDR3 reads TGTGCCAGCAGCCTCGGTGGATCCAATTCACCCCTCCACTTT. Amino acids: CASSLGGSNSPLHF.

The chain links TRBV28 to TRBJ1-5; D unclear. The germline V gene has CDR1 MDHEN and CDR2 SYDVKM. Trimming took off 2 bases at V and 4 bases at J, with 9 bases between the two ends. The CDR3 contains 14 residues. DNA of the CDR3: TGTGCCAGCAGTTTAATAGGGCGAAATCAGCCCCAGCATTTT. Amino acids: CASSLIGRNQPQHF.

The CDR3 sequence is CASSLGDGGNTIYF. As DNA, the CDR3 is TGTGCCAGCAGCTTAGGCGACGGAGGAAACACCATATATTTT. This chain connects TRBV7-9 to TRBJ1-3; D unclear. Trimming shortened V by 1 base and J by 4 bases, and 8 bases separated the two germline ends. The germline gives CDR1 SEHNR, CDR2 FQNEAQ (reference sequence). This CDR3 contains 14 residues.

V usage is TRBV2 and J usage is TRBJ2-2; D gene ambiguous. V was cut by 6 bases and J by 4 bases, with 3 bases left in between. The CDR3 is made up of 11 amino acids. CDR1 and CDR2 (germline): SNHLY, FYNNEI. The CDR3 DNA is TGTGCCAGCAGCCTCACCGGGGAGCTGTTTTTT. Residues: CASSLTGELFF.

The chain carries TRBV18 and TRBJ1-1; perhaps TRBD1 as D (6 bases). CDR1 and CDR2 from the germline V gene are KGHSH and LQKENI. V lost 1 base and J lost 3, with 6 bases in between. The CDR3 totals 13 residues. The CDR3 region is CASSPQGDTEAFF. In DNA form, the CDR3 reads TGTGCCAGCTCACCACAGGGGGACACTGAAGCTTTCTTT.

The rearrangement uses TRBV3-1 (or the pseudogene TRBV3-2) and TRBJ2-7; 7 bases fit TRBD2. The germline V gene encodes CDR1 LGHDT and CDR2 YNNKEL (reference sequence). The CDR3 runs 14 residues. V dropped 5 bases and J dropped 4; count of bases not matched to a gene: 8. The CDR3 bases are TGTGCCAGCAGCAGCGGACTAGGGCAATACGAGCAGTACTTC. As protein: CASSSGLGQYEQYF.

The chain combines TRBV3-1 (or the pseudogene TRBV3-2) with TRBJ2-3; no firm D call. V lost 1 base and J lost 5, with 7 bases in between. The CDR3 is 13 amino acids. CDR1 and CDR2 (germline): LGHDT, YNNKEL (reference sequence). CDR3 DNA sequence: TGTGCCAGCAGCCAAGGGCAGGAAGATACGCAGTATTTT. This translates into CASSQGQEDTQYF.

This rearrangement joins TRBV18 to TRBJ2-7; D not certain. The V end was cut by 3 bases, the J end by 3 bases, with 12 bases between. CDR3 length equals 14 residues. Germline loops: CDR1 KGHSH, CDR2 LQKENI. CDR3 in DNA: TGTGCCAGCTCACCGGGGTCCCTCCACTACGAGCAGTACTTC. This encodes CASSPGSLHYEQYF.